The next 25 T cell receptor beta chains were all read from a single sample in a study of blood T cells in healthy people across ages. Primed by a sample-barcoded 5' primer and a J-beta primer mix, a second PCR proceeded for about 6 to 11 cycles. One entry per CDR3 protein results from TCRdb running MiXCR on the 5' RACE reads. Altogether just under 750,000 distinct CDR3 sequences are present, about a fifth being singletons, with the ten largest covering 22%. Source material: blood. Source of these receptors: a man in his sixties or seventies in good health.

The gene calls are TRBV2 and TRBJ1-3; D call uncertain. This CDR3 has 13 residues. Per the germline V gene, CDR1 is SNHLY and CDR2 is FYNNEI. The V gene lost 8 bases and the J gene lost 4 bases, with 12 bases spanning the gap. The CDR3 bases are TGTGCCAGCGGTGGCCTTAGAGGAAACACCATATATTTT. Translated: CASGGLRGNTIYF. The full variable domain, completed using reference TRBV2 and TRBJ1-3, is EPEVTQTPSHQVTQMGQEVILRCVPISNHLYFYWYRQILGQKVEFLVSFYNNEISEKSEIFDDQFSVERPDGSNFTLKIRSTKLEDSAMYFCASGGLRGNTIYFGEGSWLTVV.

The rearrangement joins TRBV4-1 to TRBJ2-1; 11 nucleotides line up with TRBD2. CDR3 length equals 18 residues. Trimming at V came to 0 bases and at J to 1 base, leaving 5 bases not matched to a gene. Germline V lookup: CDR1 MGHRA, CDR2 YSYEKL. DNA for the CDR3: TGCGCCAGCAGCCAAGAGGGGCTAGCGGGGGGTTCCTACAATGAGCAGTTCTTC. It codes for CASSQEGLAGGSYNEQFF.

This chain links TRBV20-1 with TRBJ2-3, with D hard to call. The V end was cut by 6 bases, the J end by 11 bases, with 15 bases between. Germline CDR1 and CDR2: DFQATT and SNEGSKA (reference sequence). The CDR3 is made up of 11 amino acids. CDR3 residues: CSAKGSSQQYF. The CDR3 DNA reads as TGCAGTGCCAAGGGATCCTCTCAGCAGTATTTT.

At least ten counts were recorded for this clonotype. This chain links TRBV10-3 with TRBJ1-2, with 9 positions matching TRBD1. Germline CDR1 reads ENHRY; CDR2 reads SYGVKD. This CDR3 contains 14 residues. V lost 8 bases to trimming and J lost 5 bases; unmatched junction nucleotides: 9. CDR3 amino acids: CAIRSDRGGYGYTF. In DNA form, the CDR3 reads TGTGCCATCCGATCGGACAGGGGAGGATATGGCTACACCTTC.

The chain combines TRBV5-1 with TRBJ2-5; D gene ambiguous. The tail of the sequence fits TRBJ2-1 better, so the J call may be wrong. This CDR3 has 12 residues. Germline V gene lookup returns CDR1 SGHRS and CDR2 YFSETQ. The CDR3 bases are TGCGCCAGCAGCTTGGGGGCTGGTGAGCAGTTCTTC. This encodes CASSLGAGEQFF.

CDR3 residues: CASSDGTDGYTF. The CDR3 nucleotides read TGCGCCAGCAGCGACGGGACAGATGGCTACACCTTC. The V call is TRBV5-1, the J call TRBJ1-2; 7 positions match TRBD1. Trimming cost V 4 bases and J 6 bases; bases outside gene matches: 3. Germline V gene data show CDR1 as SGHRS and CDR2 as YFSETQ. The CDR3 sequence is 12 residues long.

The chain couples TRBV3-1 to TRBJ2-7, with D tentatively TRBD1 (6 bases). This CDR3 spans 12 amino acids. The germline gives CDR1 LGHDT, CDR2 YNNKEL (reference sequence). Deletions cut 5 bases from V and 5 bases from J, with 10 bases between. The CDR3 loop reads CASSYYRDEQYF. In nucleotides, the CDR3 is TGTGCCAGCAGCTATTACAGGGACGAGCAGTACTTC.

The CDR3 nucleotides are TGTGCCAGCAGCCCGGACACCTACGAGCAGTACTTC. Translated, it gives CASSPDTYEQYF. The rearrangement uses TRBV7-8 and TRBJ2-7; tentative D call: TRBD1 (5 bases). Germline CDR1 is SGHVS and CDR2 is FQNEAQ. V lost 5 bases and J lost 2, with 7 bases in between. The CDR3 length is 12 residues.

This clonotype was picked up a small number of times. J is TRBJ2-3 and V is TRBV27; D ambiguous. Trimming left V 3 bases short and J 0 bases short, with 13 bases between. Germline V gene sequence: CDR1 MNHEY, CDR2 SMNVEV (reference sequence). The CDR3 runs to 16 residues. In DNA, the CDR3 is TGTGCCAGCAGTTTTGGTGGAATCGGGAGCACAGATACGCAGTATTTT. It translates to CASSFGGIGSTDTQYF.

CDR3 amino acids: CSAREPLAGGPDTQYF. CDR3 nucleotide sequence: TGCAGTGCTAGAGAACCACTAGCGGGGGGGCCAGATACGCAGTATTTT. The chain joins TRBV20-1 to TRBJ2-3; 13 bases are shared with TRBD2. The CDR3 is 16 amino acids. The J segment lost 4 bases and the V segment lost 0 bases, leaving 4 bases of the junction unmatched. Germline V gene data show CDR1 as DFQATT and CDR2 as SNEGSKA (reference sequence).

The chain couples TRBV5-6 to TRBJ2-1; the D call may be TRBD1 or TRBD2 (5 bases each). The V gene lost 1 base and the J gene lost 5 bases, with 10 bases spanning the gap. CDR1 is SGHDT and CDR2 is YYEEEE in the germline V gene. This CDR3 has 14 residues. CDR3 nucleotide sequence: TGTGCCAGCAGCTTGAACGGGGCGGACAATGAGCAGTTCTTC. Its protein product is CASSLNGADNEQFF.

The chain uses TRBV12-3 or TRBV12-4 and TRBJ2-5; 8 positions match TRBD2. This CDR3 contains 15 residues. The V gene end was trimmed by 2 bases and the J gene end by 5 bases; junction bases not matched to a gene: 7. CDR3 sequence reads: CASSLRGGRWETQYF. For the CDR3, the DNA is TGTGCCAGCAGTTTACGGGGGGGCCGGTGGGAGACCCAGTACTTC.

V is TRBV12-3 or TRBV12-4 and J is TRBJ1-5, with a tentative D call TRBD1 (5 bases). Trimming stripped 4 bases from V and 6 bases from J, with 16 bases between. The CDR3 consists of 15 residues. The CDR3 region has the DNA TGTGCCAGCAGTTCCCCCGGACATTTAGGTCAGCCCCAGCATTTT. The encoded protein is CASSSPGHLGQPQHF.

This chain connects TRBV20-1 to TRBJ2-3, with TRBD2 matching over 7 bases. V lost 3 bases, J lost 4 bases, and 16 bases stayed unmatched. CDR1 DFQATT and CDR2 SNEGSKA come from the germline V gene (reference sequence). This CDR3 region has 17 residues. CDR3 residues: CSASFPSGGGLSDTQYF. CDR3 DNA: TGCAGTGCTAGCTTCCCTAGCGGAGGAGGGCTATCAGATACGCAGTATTTT.

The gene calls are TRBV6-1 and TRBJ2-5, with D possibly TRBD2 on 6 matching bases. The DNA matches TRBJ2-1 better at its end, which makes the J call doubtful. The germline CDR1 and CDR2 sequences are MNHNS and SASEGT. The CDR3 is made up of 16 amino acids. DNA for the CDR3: TGTGCCGGGAAAATAAGAGGCGGGATGAGTGGAAATGAGCAGTTCTTC. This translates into CAGKIRGGMSGNEQFF.

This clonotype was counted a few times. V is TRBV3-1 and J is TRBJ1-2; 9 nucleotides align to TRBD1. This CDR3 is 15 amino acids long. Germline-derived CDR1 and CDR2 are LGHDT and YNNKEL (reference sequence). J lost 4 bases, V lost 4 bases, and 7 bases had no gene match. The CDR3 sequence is CASSRPTGGLYGYTF. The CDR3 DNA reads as TGTGCCAGCAGCCGCCCGACAGGGGGACTCTATGGCTACACCTTC.

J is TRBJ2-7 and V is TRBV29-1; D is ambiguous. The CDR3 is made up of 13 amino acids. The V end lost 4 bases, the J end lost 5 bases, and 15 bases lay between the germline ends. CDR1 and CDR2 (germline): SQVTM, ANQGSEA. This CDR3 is CSVGGRFFDEQYF. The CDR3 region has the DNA TGCAGCGTTGGGGGTAGATTTTTCGACGAGCAGTACTTC.

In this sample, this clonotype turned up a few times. This chain's CDR3 is CASSLMGNVPSYNEQFF. The CDR3 DNA reads as TGCGCCAGCAGCTTGATGGGGAACGTACCCTCCTACAATGAGCAGTTCTTC. The chain has TRBV5-1 and TRBJ2-1; D not certain. The CDR3 is 17 amino acids. V was cut by 1 base and J by 0 bases, with 14 bases left in between. The V gene's germline CDR1 is SGHRS and CDR2 YFSETQ.

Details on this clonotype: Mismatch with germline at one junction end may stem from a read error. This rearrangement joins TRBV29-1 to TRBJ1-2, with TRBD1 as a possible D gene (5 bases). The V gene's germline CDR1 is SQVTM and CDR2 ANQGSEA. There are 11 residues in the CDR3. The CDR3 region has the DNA TGCAGTGTTGTTTATCGACAGGGCTACACCTTC. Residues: CSVVYRQGYTF.

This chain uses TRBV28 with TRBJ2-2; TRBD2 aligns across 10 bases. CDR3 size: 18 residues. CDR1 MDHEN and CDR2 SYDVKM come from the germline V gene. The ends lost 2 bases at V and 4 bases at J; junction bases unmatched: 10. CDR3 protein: CASSLGLPGLAFTGELFF. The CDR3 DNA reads TGTGCCAGCAGTTTAGGCCTTCCGGGACTAGCGTTCACCGGGGAGCTGTTTTTT.

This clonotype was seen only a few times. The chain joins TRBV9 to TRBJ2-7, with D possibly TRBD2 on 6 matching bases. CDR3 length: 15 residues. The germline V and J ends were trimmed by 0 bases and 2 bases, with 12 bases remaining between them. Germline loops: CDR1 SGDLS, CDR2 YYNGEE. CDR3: CASSVGTIGTYEQYF. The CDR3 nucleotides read TGTGCCAGCAGCGTAGGGACTATTGGGACCTACGAGCAGTACTTC.

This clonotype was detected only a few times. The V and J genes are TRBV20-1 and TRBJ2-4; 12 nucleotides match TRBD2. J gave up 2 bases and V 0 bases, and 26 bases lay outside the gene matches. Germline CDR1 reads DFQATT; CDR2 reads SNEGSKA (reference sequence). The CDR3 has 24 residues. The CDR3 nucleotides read TGCAGTGCTAGAGACCTTAGGCTTATATGGAGACTAGCGGGGGAGTTTTTTACCAAAAACATTCAGTACTTC. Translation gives CSARDLRLIWRLAGEFFTKNIQYF.

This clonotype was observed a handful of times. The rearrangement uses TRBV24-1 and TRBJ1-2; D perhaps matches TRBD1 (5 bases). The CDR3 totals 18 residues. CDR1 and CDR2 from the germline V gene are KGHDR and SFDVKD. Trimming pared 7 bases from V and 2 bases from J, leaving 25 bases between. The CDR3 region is CATRPLSRDSGPNYGYTF. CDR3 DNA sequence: TGTGCCACCAGACCATTATCCCGGGACTCCGGGCCAAACTATGGCTACACCTTC.

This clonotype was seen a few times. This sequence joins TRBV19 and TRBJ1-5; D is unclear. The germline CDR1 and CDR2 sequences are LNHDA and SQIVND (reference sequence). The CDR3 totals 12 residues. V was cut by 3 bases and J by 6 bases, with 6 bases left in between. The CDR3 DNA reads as TGTGCCAGTAGTATTGAGGTTCAGCCCCAGCATTTT. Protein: CASSIEVQPQHF.

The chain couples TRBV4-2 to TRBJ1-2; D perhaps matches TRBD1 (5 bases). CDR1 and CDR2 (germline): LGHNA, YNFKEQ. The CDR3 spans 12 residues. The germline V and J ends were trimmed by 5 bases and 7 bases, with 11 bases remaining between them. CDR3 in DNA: TGTGCCAGCAGCACCGCAAGGGGTGGCTACACCTTC. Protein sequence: CASSTARGGYTF.